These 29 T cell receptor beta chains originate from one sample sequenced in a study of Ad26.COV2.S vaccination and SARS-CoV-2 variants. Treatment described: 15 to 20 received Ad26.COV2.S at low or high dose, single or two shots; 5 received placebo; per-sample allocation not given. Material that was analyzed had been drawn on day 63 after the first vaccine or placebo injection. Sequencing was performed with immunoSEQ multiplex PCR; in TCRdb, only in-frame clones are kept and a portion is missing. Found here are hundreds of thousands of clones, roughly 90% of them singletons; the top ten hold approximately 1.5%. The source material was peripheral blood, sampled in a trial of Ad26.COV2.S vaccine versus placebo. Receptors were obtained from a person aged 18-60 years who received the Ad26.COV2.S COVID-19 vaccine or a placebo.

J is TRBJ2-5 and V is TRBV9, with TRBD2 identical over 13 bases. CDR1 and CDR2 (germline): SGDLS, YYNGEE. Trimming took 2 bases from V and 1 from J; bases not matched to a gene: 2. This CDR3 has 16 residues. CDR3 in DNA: TGTGCCAGCAGCGTTGGGACTAGCGGGGCCCAAGAGACCCAGTACTTC. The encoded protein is CASSVGTSGAQETQYF.

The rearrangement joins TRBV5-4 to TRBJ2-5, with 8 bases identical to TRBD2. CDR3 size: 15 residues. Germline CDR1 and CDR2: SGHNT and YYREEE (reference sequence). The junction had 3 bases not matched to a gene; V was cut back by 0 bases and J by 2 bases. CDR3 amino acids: CASSLEGLAQETQYF. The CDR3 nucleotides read TGTGCCAGCAGCTTGGAAGGACTAGCTCAAGAGACCCAGTACTTC.

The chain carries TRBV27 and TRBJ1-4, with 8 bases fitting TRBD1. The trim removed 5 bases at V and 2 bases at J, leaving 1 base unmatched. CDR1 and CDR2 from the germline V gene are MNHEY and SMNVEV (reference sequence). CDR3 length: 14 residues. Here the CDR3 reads CASSHRGTNEKLFF. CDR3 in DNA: TGTGCCAGCAGTCACAGGGGGACTAATGAAAAACTGTTTTTT.

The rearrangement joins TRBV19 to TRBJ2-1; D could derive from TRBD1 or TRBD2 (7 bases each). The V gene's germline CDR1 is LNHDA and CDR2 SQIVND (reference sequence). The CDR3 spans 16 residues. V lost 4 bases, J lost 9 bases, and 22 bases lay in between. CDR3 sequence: CASSTPQGEGRTEQFF. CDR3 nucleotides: TGTGCCAGTAGTACACCTCAGGGGGAGGGACGTACTGAGCAGTTCTTC.

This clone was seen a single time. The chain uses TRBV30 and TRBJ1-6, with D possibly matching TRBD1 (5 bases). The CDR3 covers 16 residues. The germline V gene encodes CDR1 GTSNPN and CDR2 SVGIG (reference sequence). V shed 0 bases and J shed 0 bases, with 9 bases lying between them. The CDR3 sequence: CAWSVRDGSYNSPLHF. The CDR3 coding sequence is TGTGCCTGGAGTGTCAGGGATGGCTCCTATAATTCACCCCTCCACTTT.

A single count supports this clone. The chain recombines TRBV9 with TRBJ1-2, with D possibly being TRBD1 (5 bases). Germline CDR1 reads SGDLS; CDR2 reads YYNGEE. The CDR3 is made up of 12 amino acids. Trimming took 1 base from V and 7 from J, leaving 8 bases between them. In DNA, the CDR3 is TGTGCCAGCAGCGTATACGGGGGTGGCTACACCTTC. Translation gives CASSVYGGGYTF. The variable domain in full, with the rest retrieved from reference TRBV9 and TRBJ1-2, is DSGVTQTPKHLITATGQRVTLRCSPRSGDLSVYWYQQSLDQGLQFLIQYYNGEERAKGNILERFSAQQFPDLHSELNLSSLELGDSALYFCASSVYGGGYTFGSGTRLTVV.

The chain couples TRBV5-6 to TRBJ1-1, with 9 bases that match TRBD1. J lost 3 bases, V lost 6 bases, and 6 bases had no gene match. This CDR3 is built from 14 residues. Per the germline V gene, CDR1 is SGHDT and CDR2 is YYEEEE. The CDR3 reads CASNRDRVDTEAFF. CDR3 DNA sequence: TGTGCCAGCAACCGGGACAGGGTGGACACTGAAGCTTTCTTT.

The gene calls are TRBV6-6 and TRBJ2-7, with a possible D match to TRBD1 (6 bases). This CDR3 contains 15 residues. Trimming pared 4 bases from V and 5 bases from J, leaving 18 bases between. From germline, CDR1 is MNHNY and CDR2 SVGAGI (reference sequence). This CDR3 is CASSFEQGFSHEQYF. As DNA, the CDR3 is TGTGCCAGCAGTTTCGAACAGGGCTTTTCCCACGAGCAGTACTTC.

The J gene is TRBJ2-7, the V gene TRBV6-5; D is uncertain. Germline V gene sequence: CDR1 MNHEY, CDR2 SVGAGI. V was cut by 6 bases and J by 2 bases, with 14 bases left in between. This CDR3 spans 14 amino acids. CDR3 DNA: TGTGCCAGCAGCCCAAGCGTCCCGACCTACGAGCAGTACTTC. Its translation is CASSPSVPTYEQYF.

The chain's CDR3 is CASSQSDRRGYEQYF. CDR3 nucleotide sequence: TGTGCCAGCAGCCAATCGGACCGCCGTGGGTACGAGCAGTACTTC. This chain links TRBV3-1 (or the pseudogene TRBV3-2) with TRBJ2-7; D is ambiguous. This CDR3 is 15 amino acids long. CDR1 is LGHDT and CDR2 is YNNKEL in the germline V gene (reference sequence). V lost 2 bases and J lost 4, with 15 bases in between.

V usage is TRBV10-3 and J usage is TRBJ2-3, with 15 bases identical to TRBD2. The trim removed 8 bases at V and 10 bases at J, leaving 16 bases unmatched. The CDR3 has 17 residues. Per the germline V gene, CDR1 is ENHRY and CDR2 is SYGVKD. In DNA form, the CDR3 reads TGTGCCATCGGCCCTGGACTAGCGGGAGGGCCGGGGAACGCGCAGTATTTT. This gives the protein CAIGPGLAGGPGNAQYF.

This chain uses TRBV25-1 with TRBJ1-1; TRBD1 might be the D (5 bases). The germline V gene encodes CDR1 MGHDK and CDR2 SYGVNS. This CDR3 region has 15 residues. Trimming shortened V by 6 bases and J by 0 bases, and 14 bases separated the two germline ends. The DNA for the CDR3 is TGTGCCAGCAGCCTAAGAGGACACTTGAACACTGAAGCTTTCTTT. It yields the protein CASSLRGHLNTEAFF.

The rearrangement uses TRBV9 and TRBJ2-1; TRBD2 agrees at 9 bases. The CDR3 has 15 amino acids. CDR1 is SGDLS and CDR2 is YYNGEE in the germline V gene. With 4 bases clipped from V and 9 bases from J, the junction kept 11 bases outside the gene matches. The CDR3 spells CASSLSGSRVGEQFF. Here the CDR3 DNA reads TGTGCCAGCAGCCTTAGCGGGAGCAGGGTCGGTGAGCAGTTCTTC.

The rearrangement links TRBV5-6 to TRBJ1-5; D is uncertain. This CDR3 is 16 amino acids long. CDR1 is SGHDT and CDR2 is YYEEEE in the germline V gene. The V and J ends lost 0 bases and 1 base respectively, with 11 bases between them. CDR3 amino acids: CASSLGGLGSNQPQHF. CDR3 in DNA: TGTGCCAGCAGCTTGGGAGGGTTGGGGAGCAATCAGCCCCAGCATTTT.

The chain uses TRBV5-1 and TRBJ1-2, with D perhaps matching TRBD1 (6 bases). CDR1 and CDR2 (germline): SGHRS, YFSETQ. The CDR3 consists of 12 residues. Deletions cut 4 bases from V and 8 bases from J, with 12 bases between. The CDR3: CASSRTGWGYTF. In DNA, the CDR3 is TGCGCCAGCAGCCGAACAGGGTGGGGCTACACCTTC.

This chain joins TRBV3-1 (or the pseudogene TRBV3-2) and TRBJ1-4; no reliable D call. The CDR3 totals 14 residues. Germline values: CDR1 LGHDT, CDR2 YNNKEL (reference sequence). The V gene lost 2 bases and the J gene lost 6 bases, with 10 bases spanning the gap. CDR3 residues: CASSQLFGDEKLFF. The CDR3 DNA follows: TGTGCCAGCAGCCAATTGTTTGGTGATGAAAAACTGTTTTTT.

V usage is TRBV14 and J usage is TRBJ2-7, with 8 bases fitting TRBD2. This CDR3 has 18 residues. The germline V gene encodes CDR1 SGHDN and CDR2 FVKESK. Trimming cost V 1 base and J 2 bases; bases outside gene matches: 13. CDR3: CASSQAGGVGGGTYEQYF. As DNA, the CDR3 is TGTGCCAGCAGCCAAGCCGGGGGCGTAGGCGGGGGGACCTACGAGCAGTACTTC.

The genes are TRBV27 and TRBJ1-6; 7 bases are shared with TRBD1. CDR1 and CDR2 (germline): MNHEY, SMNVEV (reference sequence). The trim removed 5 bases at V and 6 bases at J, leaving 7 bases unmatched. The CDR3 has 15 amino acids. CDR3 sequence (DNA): TGTGCCAGCAGTGCCTCGGACAGGATTAATTCACCCCTCCACTTT. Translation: CASSASDRINSPLHF.

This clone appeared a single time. The CDR3 DNA reads as TGTGCCAGCACACCCGGGACTAGCGGCTACGAGCAGTACTTC. As protein: CASTPGTSGYEQYF. The V and J genes are TRBV7-6 and TRBJ2-7, with 11 bases fitting TRBD2. CDR1 and CDR2 (germline): SGHVS, FNYEAQ. The CDR3 runs 14 residues. Losses at the gene ends were 7 bases for V and 3 bases for J; bases not matched to a gene: 5.

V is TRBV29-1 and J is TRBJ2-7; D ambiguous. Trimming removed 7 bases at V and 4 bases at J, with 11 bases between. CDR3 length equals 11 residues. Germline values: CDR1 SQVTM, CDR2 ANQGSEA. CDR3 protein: CSASEMYEQYF. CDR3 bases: TGCAGCGCGTCAGAAATGTACGAGCAGTACTTC.

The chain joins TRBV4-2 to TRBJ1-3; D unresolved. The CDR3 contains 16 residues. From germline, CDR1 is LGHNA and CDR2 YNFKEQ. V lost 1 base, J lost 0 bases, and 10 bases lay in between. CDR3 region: CASSQGLLNSGNTIYF. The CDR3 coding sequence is TGTGCCAGCAGCCAAGGGTTGCTTAACTCTGGAAACACCATATATTTT.

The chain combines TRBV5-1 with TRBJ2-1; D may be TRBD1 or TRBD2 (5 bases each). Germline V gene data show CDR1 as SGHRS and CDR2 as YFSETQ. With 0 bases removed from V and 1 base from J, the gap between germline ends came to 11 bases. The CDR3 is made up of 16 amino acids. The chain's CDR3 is CASSLGGGLSYNEQFF. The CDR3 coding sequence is TGCGCCAGCAGCTTGGGGGGCGGGCTATCCTACAATGAGCAGTTCTTC.

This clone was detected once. The CDR3, as DNA: TGCAGCGGACTATTTGCCTCCTACGAGCAGTACTTC. Translating gives CSGLFASYEQYF. This rearrangement joins TRBV29-1 to TRBJ2-7; D possibly corresponds to TRBD2 (5 bases). Trimming removed 7 bases at V and 0 bases at J, with 10 bases between. This CDR3 has 12 amino acids. Germline V gene sequence: CDR1 SQVTM, CDR2 ANQGSEA.

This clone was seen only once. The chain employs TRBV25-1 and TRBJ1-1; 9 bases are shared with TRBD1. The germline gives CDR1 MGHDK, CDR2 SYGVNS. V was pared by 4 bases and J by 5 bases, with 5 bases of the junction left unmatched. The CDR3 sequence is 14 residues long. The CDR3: CASSATGGGTEAFF. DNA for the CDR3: TGTGCCAGCAGTGCGACAGGGGGGGGGACTGAAGCTTTCTTT.

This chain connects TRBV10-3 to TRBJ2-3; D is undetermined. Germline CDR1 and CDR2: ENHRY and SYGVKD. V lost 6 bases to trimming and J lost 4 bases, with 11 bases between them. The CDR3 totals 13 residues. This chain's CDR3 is CAIRASDSDTQYF. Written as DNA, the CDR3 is TGTGCCATCAGGGCTAGTGACTCAGATACGCAGTATTTT.

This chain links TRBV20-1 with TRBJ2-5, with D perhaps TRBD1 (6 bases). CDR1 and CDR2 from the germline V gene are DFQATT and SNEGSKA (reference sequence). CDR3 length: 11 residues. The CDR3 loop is CTGARQETQYF. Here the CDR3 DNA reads TGCACAGGGGCCAGGCAAGAGACCCAGTACTTC.

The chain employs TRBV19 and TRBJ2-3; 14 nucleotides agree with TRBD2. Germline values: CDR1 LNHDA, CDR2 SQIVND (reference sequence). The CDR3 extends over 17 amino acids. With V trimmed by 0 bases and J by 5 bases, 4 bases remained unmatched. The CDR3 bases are TGTGCCAGTAGTATAGAGACCGGGACTAGCGGGGGAGATACGCAGTATTTT. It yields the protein CASSIETGTSGGDTQYF.

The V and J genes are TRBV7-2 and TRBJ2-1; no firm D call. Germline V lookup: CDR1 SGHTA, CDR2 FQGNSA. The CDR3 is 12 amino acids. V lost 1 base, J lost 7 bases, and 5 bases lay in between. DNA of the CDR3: TGTGCCAGCAGCTTAGAGACTAATGAGCAGTTCTTC. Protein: CASSLETNEQFF.

CDR3 nucleotide sequence: TGTGCCAGCAGCGCCGGGACAGGGCCAACTACGGGTAATTCACCCCTCCACTTT. Protein sequence: CASSAGTGPTTGNSPLHF. The chain combines TRBV5-8 with TRBJ1-6, with 9 bases identical to TRBD1. Trimming cost V 4 bases and J 6 bases; bases outside gene matches: 14. The CDR3 contains 18 residues. Germline values: CDR1 SGHTS, CDR2 YDEGEE.